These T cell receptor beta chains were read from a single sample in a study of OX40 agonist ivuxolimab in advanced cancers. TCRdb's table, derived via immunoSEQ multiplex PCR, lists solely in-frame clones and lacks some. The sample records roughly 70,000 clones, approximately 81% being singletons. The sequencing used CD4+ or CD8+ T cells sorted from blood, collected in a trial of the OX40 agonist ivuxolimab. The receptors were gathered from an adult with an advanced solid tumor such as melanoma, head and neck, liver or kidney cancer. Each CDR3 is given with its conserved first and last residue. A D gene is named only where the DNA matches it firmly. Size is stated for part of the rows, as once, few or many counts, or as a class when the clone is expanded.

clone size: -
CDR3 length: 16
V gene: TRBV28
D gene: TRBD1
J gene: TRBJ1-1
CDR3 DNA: TGTGCCAGCGGACGCCTTACAGGGGCGAGTGATACTGAAGCTTTCTTT
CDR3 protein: CASGRLTGASDTEAFF

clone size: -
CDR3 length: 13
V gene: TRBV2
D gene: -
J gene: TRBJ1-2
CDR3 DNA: TGTGCCAGCAGTTTAGACCGCATCTATGGCTACACCTTC
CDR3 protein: CASSLDRIYGYTF

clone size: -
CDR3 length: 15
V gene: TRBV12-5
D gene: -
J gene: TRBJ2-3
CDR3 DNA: TGTGCTAGTGGTTTGGTAGGGGGGGCAACAGATACGCAGTATTTT
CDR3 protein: CASGLVGGATDTQYF

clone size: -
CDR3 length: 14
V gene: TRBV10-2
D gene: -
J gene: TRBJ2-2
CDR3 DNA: TGCGCCAGCATTGTGGGGACAAACACCGGGGAGCTGTTTTTT
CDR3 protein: CASIVGTNTGELFF

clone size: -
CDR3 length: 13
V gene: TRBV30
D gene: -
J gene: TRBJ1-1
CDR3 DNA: TGTGCCTGGAGTGTAAAGTCGGCGAATGTAGCTTTCTTT
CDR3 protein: CAWSVKSANVAFF

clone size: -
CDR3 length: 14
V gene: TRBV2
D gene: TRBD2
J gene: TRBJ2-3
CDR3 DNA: TGTGCCAGCAATAGCGGGAGGGCGCGCGATACGCAGTATTTT
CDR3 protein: CASNSGRARDTQYF

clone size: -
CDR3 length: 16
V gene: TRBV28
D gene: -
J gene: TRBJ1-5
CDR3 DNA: TGTGCCAGCAGTTCCCTGGGCGGGGCAAGTCCCCAGCCCCAGCATTTT
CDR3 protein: CASSSLGGASPQPQHF

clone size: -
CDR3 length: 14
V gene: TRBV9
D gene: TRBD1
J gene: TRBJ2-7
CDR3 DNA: TGTGCCAGCAACGAGGGGACAGAGTCCTACGAGCAGTACTTC
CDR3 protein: CASNEGTESYEQYF

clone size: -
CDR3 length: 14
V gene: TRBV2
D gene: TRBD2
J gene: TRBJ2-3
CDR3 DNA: TGTGCCAGCAGTACCGGGACTAGGACAGATACGCAGTATTTT
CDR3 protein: CASSTGTRTDTQYF

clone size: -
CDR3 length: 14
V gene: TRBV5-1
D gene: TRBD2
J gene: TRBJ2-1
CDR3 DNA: TGCGCCAGCAGCTTGGATCGAGCGGGAGGGTCCCAGTTCTTC
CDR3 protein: CASSLDRAGGSQFF

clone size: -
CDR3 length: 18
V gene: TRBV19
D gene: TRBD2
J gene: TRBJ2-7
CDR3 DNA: TGTGCCAGTAGTCCACGGACTAGCGGAGGTTTGAAAAACCCACAGCAGTACTTC
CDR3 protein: CASSPRTSGGLKNPQQYF

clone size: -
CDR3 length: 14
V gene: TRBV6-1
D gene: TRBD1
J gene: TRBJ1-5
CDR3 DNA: TGTGCCAGCAGTGATGACAGGGTTTATCAGCCCCAGCATTTT
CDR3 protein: CASSDDRVYQPQHF

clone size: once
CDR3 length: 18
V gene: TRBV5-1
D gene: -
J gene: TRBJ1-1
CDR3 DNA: TGCGCCAGCAGTCCCGGGACCAAGGTCCGTGATGGGAACACTGAAGCTTTCTTT
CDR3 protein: CASSPGTKVRDGNTEAFF

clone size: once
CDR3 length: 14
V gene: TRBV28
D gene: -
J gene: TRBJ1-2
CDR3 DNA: TGTGCCAGCAGTAAGGGGGGGACCGGCTATGGCTACACCTTC
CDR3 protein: CASSKGGTGYGYTF

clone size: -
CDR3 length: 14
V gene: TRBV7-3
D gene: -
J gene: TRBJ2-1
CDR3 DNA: TGTGCCAGCAGCCCGGGGACGGTTTGGAATGAGCAGTTCTTC
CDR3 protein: CASSPGTVWNEQFF

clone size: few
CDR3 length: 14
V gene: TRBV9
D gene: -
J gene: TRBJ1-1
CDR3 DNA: TGTGCCAGCAGCGTAGCGCAGAGATACACTGAAGCTTTCTTT
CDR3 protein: CASSVAQRYTEAFF

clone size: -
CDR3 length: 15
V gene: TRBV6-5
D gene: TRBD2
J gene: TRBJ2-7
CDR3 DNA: TGTGCCAGCAGTTACGGCAGCGGGAGTGGAAACGAGCAGTACTTC
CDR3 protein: CASSYGSGSGNEQYF

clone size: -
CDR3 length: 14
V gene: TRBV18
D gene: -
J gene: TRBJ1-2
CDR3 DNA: TGTGCCAGCTCCCGACAGGTGTCTTTGGAAGGCTACACCTTC
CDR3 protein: CASSRQVSLEGYTF

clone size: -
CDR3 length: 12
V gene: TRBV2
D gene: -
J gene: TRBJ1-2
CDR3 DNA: TGTGCCAGCAGTGTGGGGACAAATGGCTACACCTTC
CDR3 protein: CASSVGTNGYTF

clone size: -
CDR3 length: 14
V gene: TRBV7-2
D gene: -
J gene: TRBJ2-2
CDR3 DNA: TGTGCCAGCAGCTTGGGATCTTTCACCGGGGAGCTGTTTTTT
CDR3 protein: CASSLGSFTGELFF

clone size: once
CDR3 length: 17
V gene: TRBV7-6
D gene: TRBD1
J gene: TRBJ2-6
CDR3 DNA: TGTGCCAGCAGCTCCCGACAGGGGGAGTCTGGGGCCAACGTCCTGACTTTC
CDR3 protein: CASSSRQGESGANVLTF

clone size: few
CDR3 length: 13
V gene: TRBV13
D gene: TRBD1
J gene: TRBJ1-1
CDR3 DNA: TGTGCCAGCAGATGGACAGGGGACACTGAAGCTTTCTTT
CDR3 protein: CASRWTGDTEAFF

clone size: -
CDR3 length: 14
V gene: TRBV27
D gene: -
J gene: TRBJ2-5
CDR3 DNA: TGTGCCAGCAGTCCTCAAGGACCCCAAGAGACCCAGTACTTC
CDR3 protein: CASSPQGPQETQYF

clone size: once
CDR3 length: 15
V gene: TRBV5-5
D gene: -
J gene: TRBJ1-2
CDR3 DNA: TGTGCCAGCAGCCCTTCGGACAGTCGTACCTATGGCTACACCTTC
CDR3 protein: CASSPSDSRTYGYTF

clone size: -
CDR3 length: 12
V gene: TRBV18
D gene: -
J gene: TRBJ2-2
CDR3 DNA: TGTGCCAGCTCCCCGGGCTTCGGGGAGCTGTTTTTT
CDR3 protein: CASSPGFGELFF

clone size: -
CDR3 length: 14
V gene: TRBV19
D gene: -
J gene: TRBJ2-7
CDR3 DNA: TGTGCCAGTAAAAGGGACAAGACCCTCTACGAGCAGTACTTC
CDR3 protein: CASKRDKTLYEQYF

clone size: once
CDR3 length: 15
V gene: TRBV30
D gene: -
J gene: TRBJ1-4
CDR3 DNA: TGTGCCTGGAGTGTCCTACCTTCCCCTAATGAAAAACTGTTTTTT
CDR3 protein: CAWSVLPSPNEKLFF

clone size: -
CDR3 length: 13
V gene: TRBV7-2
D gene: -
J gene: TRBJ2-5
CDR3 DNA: TGTGCCAGCAGCTTCTCAAGCGGAGAGACCCAGTACTTC
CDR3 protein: CASSFSSGETQYF

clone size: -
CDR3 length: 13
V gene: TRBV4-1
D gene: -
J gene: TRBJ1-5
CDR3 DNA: TGCGCCAGCAGCGGCTCGATGAATCAGCCCCAGCATTTT
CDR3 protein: CASSGSMNQPQHF

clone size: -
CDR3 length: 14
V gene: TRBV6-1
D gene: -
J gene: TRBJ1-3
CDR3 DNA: TGTGCCAGCAGTGATCGGGGGCTTGGAAACACCATATATTTT
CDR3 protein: CASSDRGLGNTIYF

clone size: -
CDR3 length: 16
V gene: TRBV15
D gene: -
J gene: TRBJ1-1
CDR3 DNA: TGTGCCACCAGCAGGGGAGGGGGGGGAGAGAACACTGAAGCTTTCTTT
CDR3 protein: CATSRGGGGENTEAFF

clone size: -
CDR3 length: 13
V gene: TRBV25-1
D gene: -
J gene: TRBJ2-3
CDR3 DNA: TGTGCCACCACTGGCAGGTTCGCAGATACGCAGTATTTT
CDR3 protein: CATTGRFADTQYF

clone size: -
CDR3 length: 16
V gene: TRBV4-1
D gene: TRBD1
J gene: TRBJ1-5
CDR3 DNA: TGCGCCAGCAGCCAAGCCCGCGGGACAGCGAATCAGCCCCAGCATTTT
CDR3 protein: CASSQARGTANQPQHF

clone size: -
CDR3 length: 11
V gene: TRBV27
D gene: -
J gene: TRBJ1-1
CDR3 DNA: TGTGCCACCAAAGCGAACACTGAAGCTTTCTTT
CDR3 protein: CATKANTEAFF

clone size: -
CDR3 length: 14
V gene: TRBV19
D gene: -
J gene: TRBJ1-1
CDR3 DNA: TGTGCCAGTAGCCTACAGGGCGGGAACACTGAAGCTTTCTTT
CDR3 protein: CASSLQGGNTEAFF

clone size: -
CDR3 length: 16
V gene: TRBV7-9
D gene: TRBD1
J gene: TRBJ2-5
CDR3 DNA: TGTGCCAGCAGCCTGGACAGGGCCATCCTCCAAGAGACCCAGTACTTC
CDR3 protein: CASSLDRAILQETQYF

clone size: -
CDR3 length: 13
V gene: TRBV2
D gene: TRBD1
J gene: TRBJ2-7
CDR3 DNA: TGCGGTTGCGGGCAGGGGGAACCCTACGAGCAGTACTTC
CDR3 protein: CGCGQGEPYEQYF

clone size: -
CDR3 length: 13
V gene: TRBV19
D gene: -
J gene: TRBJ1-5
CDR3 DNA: TGTGCCAGTAGTATGGTTAGCAATCAGCCCCAGCATTTT
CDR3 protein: CASSMVSNQPQHF

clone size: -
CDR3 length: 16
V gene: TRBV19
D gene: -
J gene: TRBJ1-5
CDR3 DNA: TGTGCCAGTAAGGGAGGTGGACAGCCTTCCAATCAGCCCCAGCATTTT
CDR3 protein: CASKGGGQPSNQPQHF

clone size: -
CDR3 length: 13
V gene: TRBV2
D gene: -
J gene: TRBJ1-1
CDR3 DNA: TGTGCCAGCAGAGTTGACATAATAGCTGAAGCTTTCTTT
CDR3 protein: CASRVDIIAEAFF

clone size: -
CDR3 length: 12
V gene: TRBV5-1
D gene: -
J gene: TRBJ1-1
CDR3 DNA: TGCGCCAGCAGCTTGTCGAACACTGAAGCTTTCTTT
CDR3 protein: CASSLSNTEAFF

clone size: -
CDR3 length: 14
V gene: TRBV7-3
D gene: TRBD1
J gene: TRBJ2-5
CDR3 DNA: TGTGCCAGCAGCCGCCCGGGACAGGGAGAGACCCAGTACTTC
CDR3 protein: CASSRPGQGETQYF

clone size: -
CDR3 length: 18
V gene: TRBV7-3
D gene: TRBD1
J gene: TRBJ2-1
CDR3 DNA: TGTGCCAGCAGCTTACTAGTAGGGGGCGGAAGCCTGTACAATGAGCAGTTCTTC
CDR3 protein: CASSLLVGGGSLYNEQFF

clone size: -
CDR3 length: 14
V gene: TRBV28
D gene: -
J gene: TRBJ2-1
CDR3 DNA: TGTGCCAGCAGTTCCGGGAACTCCTACAATGAGCAGTTCTTC
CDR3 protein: CASSSGNSYNEQFF

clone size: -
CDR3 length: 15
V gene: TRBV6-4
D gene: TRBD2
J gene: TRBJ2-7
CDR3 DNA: TGTGCCAGCAGTGTCGAACTAGCGGGAGACTACGAGCAGTACTTC
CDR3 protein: CASSVELAGDYEQYF

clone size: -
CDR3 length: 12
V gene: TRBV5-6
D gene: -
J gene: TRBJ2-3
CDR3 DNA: TGTGCCAGCAGCTTGCGGCGAGATACGCAGTATTTT
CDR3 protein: CASSLRRDTQYF

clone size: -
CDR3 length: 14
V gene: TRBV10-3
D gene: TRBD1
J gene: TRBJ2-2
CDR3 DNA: TGTGCCATCAAGCCAACAGGGGATACCGGGGAGCTGTTTTTT
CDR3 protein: CAIKPTGDTGELFF

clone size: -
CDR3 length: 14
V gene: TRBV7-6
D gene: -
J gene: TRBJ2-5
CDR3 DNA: TGTGCCAGCAGCCGCTACACATACCAAGAGACCCAGTACTTC
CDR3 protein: CASSRYTYQETQYF

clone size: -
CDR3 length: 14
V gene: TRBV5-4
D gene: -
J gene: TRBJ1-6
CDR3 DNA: TGTGCCAGCAGGCGTGAGACTGGGGGCGCACCCCTCCACTTT
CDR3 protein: CASRRETGGAPLHF

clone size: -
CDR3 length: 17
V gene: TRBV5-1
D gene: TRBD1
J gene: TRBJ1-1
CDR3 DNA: TGCGCCAGCAGCCGATCCACAGACCGGGACAGGGGGCGAGGGGCTTTCTTT
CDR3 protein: CASSRSTDRDRGRGAFF

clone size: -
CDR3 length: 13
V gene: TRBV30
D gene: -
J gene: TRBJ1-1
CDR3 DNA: TGTGCCTGGAGAGGGGACGATTGGACTGAAGCTTTCTTT
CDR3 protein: CAWRGDDWTEAFF

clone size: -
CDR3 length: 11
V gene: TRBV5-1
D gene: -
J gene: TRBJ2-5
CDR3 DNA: TGCGCCAGCAGCGAACAAGAGACCCAGTACTTC
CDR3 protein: CASSEQETQYF

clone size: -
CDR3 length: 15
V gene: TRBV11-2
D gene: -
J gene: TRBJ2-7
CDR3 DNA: TGTGCCAGCAGCTTAGTGGGGGCGAACTCCTACGAGCAGTACTTC
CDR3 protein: CASSLVGANSYEQYF